This T cell receptor (beta chain) was captured in a study of siplizumab effects on memory and regulatory T cells. Comments on this clone: What it binds is unknown.

It was 85,000 to 100,000 TCR templates that were assayed per sample. Measured with immunoSEQ multiplex PCR; TCRdb has only the in-frame clones, and not every one. The table records 100,000 or so clones, about 91% of them present only once. Study observations and caveats: Proliferating Tregs taken from siplizumab cultures were not shown to have a confirmed suppressive function. Contribution to the alloresponse seemed major for naive T cells, which also seemed more diverse than memory cells. Naive-or-memory phenotypes were unassignable for roughly 75-95% of proliferating CD4+ or CD8+ clones.

V dropped 0 bases and J dropped 5; count of bases not matched to a gene: 7. Germline V gene data show CDR1 as SGHRS and CDR2 as YFSETQ. This CDR3 has 17 residues. Material: Tregs sorted from blood. The rearrangement uses TRBV5-1 and TRBJ2-2, with 10 nucleotides matching TRBD1. The receptor comes from a human donor in good health. CDR3 DNA sequence: TGCGCCAGCAGCTTGGCCCCTTGGACAGGGGGGACCGGGGAGCTGTTTTTT. It specifies CASSLAPWTGGTGELFF. Supplemented by reference TRBV5-1 and TRBJ2-2, the full variable domain reads KAGVTQTPRYLIKTRGQQVTLSCSPISGHRSVSWYQQTPGQGLQFLFEYFSETQRNKGNFPGRFSGRQFSNSRSEMNVSTLELGDSALYLCASSLAPWTGGTGELFFGEGSRLTVL.